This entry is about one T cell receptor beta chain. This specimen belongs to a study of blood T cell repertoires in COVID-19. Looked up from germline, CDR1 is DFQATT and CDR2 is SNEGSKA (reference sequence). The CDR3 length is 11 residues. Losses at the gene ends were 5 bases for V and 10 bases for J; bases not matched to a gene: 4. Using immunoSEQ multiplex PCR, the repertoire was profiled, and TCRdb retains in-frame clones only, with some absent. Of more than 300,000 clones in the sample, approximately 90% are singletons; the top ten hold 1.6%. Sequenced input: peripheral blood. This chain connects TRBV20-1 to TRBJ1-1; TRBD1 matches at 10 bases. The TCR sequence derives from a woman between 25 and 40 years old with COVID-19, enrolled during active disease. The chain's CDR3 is CSAQDRGRAFF. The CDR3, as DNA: TGCAGTGCTCAGGACAGGGGGAGAGCTTTCTTT.